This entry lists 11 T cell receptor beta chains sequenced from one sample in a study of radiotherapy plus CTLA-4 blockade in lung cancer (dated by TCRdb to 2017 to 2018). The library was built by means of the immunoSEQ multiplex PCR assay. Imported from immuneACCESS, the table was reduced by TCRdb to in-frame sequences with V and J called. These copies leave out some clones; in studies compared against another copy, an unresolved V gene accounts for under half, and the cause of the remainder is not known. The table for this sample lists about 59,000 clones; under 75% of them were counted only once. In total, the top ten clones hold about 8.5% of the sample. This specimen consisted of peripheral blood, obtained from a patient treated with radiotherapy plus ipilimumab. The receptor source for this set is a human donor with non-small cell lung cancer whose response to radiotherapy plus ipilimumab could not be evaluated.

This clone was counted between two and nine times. The CDR3 nucleotides are TGTGCCAGCAGGGGACAGGGGCTCGTCACTGAAGCTTTCTTT. Residues: CASRGQGLVTEAFF. The genes are TRBV25-1 and TRBJ1-1, with 10 bases fitting TRBD1. Germline trimming cut 6 bases from V and 4 bases from J; bases unmatched to any gene: 5. This CDR3 contains 14 residues. Germline values: CDR1 MGHDK, CDR2 SYGVNS.

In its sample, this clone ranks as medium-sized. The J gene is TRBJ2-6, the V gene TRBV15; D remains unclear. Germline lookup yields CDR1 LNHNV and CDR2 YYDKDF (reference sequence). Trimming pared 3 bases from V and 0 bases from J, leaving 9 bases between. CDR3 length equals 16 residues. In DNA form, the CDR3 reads TGTGCCACCAGCAGTGTTTTCCGCTCTGGGGCCAACGTCCTGACTTTC. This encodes CATSSVFRSGANVLTF.

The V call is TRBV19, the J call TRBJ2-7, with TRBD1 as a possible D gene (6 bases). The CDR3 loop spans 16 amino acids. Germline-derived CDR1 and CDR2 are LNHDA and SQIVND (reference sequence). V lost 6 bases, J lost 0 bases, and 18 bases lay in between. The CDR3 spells CASSPAGEGTSYEQYF. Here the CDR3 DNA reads TGTGCCAGTAGCCCCGCAGGGGAAGGAACCTCCTACGAGCAGTACTTC. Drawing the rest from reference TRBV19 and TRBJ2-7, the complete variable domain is DGGITQSPKYLFRKEGQNVTLSCEQNLNHDAMYWYRQDPGQGLRLIYYSQIVNDFQKGDIAEGYSVSREKKESFPLTVTSAQKNPTAFYLCASSPAGEGTSYEQYFGPGTRLTVT.

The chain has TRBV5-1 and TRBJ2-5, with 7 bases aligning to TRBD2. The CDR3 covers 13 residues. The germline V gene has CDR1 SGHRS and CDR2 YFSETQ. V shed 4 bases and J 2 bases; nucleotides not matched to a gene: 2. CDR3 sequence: CASSRGLQETQYF. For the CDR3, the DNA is TGCGCCAGCAGCCGGGGACTACAAGAGACCCAGTACTTC.

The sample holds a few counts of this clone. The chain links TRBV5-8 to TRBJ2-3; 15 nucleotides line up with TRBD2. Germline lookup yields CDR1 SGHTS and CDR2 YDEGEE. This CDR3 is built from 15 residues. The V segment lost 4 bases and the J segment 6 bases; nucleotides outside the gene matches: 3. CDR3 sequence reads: CASSPGTSGRDTQYF. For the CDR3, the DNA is TGTGCCAGCAGCCCTGGGACTAGCGGGAGGGATACGCAGTATTTT. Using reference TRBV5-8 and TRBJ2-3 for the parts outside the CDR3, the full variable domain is EAGVTQSPTHLIKTRGQQATLRCSPISGHTSVYWYQQALGLGLQFLLWYDEGEERNRGNFPPRFSGRQFPNYSSELNVNALELEDSALYLCASSPGTSGRDTQYFGPGTRLTVL.

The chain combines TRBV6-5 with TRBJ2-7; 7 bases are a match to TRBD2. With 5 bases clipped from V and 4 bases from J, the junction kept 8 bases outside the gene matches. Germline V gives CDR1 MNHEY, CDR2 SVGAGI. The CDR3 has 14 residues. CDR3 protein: CASSTTSVEYEQYF. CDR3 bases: TGTGCCAGCAGTACCACTAGCGTCGAATACGAGCAGTACTTC.

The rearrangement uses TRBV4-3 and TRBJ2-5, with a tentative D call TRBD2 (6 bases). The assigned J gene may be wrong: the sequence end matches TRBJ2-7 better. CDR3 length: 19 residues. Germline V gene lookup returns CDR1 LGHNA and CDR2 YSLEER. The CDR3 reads CASSQDDWTTAQASYEQYF. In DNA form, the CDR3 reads TGCGCCAGCAGCCAAGATGATTGGACTACCGCCCAGGCCTCCTACGAGCAGTACTTC.

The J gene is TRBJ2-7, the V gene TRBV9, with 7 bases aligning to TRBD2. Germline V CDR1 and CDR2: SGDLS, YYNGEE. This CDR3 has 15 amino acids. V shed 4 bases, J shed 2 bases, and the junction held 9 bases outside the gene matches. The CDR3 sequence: CASSLGQGGPYEQYF. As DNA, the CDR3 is TGTGCCAGCAGCCTGGGGCAGGGAGGGCCCTACGAGCAGTACTTC.

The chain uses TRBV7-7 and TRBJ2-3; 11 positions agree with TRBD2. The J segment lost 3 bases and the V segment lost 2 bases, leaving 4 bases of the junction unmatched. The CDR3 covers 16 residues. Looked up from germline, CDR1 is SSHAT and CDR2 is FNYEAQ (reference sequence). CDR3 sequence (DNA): TGTGCCAGCAGCTTATCGGGGACTAGCGGAACAGATACGCAGTATTTT. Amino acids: CASSLSGTSGTDTQYF. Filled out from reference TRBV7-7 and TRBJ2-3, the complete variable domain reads GAGVSQSPRYKVTKRGQDVTLRCDPISSHATLYWYQQALGQGPEFLTYFNYEAQPDKSGLPSDRFSAERPEGSISTLTIQRTEQRDSAMYRCASSLSGTSGTDTQYFGPGTRLTVL.

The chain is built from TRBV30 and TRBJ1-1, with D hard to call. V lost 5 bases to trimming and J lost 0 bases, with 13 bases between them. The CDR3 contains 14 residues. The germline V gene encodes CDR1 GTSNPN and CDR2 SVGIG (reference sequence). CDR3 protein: CAWSVGRMNTEAFF. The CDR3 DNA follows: TGTGCCTGGTCAGTCGGGAGGATGAACACTGAAGCTTTCTTT.

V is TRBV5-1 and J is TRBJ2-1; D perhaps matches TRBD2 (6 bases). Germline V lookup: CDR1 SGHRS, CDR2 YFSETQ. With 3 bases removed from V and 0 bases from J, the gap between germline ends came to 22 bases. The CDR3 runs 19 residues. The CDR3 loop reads CASSYGRSLAGSSYNEQFF. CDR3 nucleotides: TGCGCCAGCAGCTACGGCCGATCCTTGGCGGGGAGCTCCTACAATGAGCAGTTCTTC.